The TCR beta chain described here comes from a study of cytomegalovirus exposure and HLA in healthy donors. Study-wide points: In vitro experiments confirmed that three CMV-associated chains were specific for CMV antigens. Cytomegalovirus status was reportedly diagnosed by the classifier with high sensitivity and specificity.

This CDR3 region has 11 residues. V was cut by 2 bases and J by 12 bases, with 7 bases left in between. Germline V gene lookup returns CDR1 SGHTA and CDR2 FQGNSA. The donors formed part of the roughly 110-subject validation cohort, distinct from the approximately 630-subject first cohort. Method: immunoSEQ multiplex PCR; TCRdb's copy keeps in-frame clones and lacks some. This sample carries fewer than 200,000 clones, about nine tenths of them seen once, and the ten largest clones take approximately 2.5%. About this clone itself: No antigen is known for it.

The V and J genes are TRBV7-2 and TRBJ1-4; D unclear. The receptor's source is a man aged 18 to 35 in good health and CMV-seropositive. The source material was PBMCs. CDR3 loop: CASSLSEELFF. The CDR3, as DNA: TGTGCCAGCAGCTTAAGCGAGGAACTGTTTTTT.